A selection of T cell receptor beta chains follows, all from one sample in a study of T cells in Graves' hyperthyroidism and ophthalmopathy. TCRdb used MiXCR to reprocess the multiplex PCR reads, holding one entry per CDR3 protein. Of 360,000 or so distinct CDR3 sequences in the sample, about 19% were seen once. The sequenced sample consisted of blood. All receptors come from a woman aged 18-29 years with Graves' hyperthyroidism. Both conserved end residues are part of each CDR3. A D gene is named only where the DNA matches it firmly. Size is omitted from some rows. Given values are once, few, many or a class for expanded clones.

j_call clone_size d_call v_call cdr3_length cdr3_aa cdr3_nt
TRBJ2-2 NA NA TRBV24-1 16 CATSDAGAGGPGELFF TGTGCCACCAGTGACGCCGGGGCCGGCGGACCCGGGGAGCTGTTTTTT
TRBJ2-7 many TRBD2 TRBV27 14 CASRPTSGLYEQYF TGTGCCAGCAGACCCACTAGCGGCCTCTACGAGCAGTACTTC
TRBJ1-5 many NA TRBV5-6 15 CASTQGLQSNQPQHF TGTGCCAGCACACAGGGCCTCCAGAGCAATCAGCCCCAGCATTTT
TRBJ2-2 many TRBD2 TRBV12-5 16 CASGSLAGPTTGELFF TGTGCTAGTGGTTCCTTAGCGGGGCCTACGACTGGGGAGCTGTTTTTT
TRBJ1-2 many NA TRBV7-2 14 CASSFGTDNYGYTF TGTGCCAGCAGCTTCGGGACGGATAACTATGGCTACACCTTC
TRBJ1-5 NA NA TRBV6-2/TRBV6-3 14 CASTTAGDNQPQHF TGTGCCAGCACCACCGCAGGGGACAATCAGCCCCAGCATTTT
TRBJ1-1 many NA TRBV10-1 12 CASSRRDGEAFF TGCGCCAGCAGCCGGAGGGACGGTGAAGCTTTCTTT
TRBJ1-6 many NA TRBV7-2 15 CASSLSGDSYSPLHF TGTGCCAGCAGCCTTTCCGGGGATTCCTATTCACCCCTCCACTTT
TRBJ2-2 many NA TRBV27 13 CASIPGVTGELFF TGTGCCAGCATTCCGGGGGTCACCGGGGAGCTGTTTTTT
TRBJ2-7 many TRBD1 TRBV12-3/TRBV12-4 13 CASSPRDRSEQYF TGTGCCAGCAGTCCCCGGGACAGGAGCGAGCAGTACTTC
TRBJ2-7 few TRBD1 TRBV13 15 CASSFRDRLQYEQYF TGTGCCAGCAGCTTCCGGGACAGGCTTCAATACGAGCAGTACTTC
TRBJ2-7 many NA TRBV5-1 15 CASSLGDISPYEQYF TGCGCCAGCAGCTTGGGTGACATAAGCCCCTACGAGCAGTACTTC
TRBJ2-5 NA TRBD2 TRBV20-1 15 CSARSIAGGQETQYF TGCAGTGCTAGATCGATAGCGGGGGGTCAAGAGACCCAGTACTTC
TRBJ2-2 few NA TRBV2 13 CASGGRNTGELFF TGTGCCAGTGGGGGGCGGAACACCGGGGAGCTGTTTTTT
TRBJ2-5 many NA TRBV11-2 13 CASTRGGKETQYF TGTGCCAGCACGCGAGGGGGGAAAGAGACCCAGTACTTC